A single sample is the source of the 19 T cell receptor beta chains below, sequenced in a study of blood T cell repertoires in COVID-19. Sequencing used immunoSEQ multiplex PCR; TCRdb keeps in-frame clones, though not all of them. The sample shows 200,000 to 250,000 clones, 80% of them seen only once. The sequencing sample was made of peripheral blood. Receptor source: a woman in her 70s with acute or convalescent COVID-19.

The chain employs TRBV10-3 and TRBJ1-3; D is uncertain. Germline CDR1 is ENHRY and CDR2 is SYGVKD. Trimming took off 5 bases at V and 3 bases at J, with 8 bases between the two ends. The CDR3 is made up of 13 amino acids. CDR3 nucleotide sequence: TGTGCCATCAGTTCGACTGATGGAAACACCATATATTTT. Protein: CAISSTDGNTIYF.

V is TRBV5-6 and J is TRBJ2-7, with a possible D match to TRBD1 (6 bases). The CDR3 contains 14 residues. From germline, CDR1 is SGHDT and CDR2 YYEEEE. With 0 bases removed from V and 2 bases from J, the gap between germline ends came to 9 bases. The CDR3 region has the DNA TGTGCCAGCAGCTTGGTTACAGGGACCTACGAGCAGTACTTC. It translates to CASSLVTGTYEQYF.

J is TRBJ2-1 and V is TRBV10-3; TRBD2 matches 7 bases. Per germline, CDR1 ENHRY and CDR2 SYGVKD. The CDR3 length is 14 residues. The V gene end was trimmed by 6 bases and the J gene end by 2 bases; junction bases not matched to a gene: 4. The CDR3 DNA sequence: TGTGCCATCAGCCGGGAGGCCGCCTACAATGAGCAGTTCTTC. As protein: CAISREAAYNEQFF.

This chain links TRBV29-1 with TRBJ2-3; a possible D gene is TRBD2 (6 bases). This CDR3 has 15 residues. V lost 7 bases, J lost 2 bases, and 19 bases lay in between. Germline V gene data show CDR1 as SQVTM and CDR2 as ANQGSEA. In nucleotides, the CDR3 is TGCAGCGCCCGTCATTCTAGCGCGCCCACAGATACGCAGTATTTT. Translating gives CSARHSSAPTDTQYF.

J is TRBJ1-6 and V is TRBV30; tentative D call: TRBD1 (6 bases). The germline V gene encodes CDR1 GTSNPN and CDR2 SVGIG (reference sequence). The CDR3 is made up of 18 amino acids. V was trimmed by 4 bases and J by 0 bases, leaving 19 bases between them. Here the CDR3 reads CAWTRVWTASSYNSPLHF. The DNA of the CDR3 is TGTGCCTGGACCCGTGTATGGACAGCGAGCTCCTATAATTCACCCCTCCACTTT.

The chain recombines TRBV7-9 with TRBJ2-3; D ambiguous. This CDR3 has 14 amino acids. Trimming shortened V by 1 base and J by 4 bases, and 9 bases separated the two germline ends. The germline V gene has CDR1 SEHNR and CDR2 FQNEAQ (reference sequence). CDR3: CASSLGSVADTQYF. CDR3 nucleotide sequence: TGTGCCAGCAGCTTAGGGTCGGTTGCAGATACGCAGTATTTT.

The DNA for the CDR3 is TGTGCCAGCAGTGAATTAGGGAGTGAACCACCCTATGGCTACACCTTC. It encodes CASSELGSEPPYGYTF. The chain joins TRBV2 to TRBJ1-2; no reliable D call. The V and J ends lost 2 bases and 4 bases respectively, with 17 bases between them. The CDR3 is 16 residues long. From germline, CDR1 is SNHLY and CDR2 FYNNEI. Full variable domain (rest looked up from reference TRBV2 and TRBJ1-2): EPEVTQTPSHQVTQMGQEVILRCVPISNHLYFYWYRQILGQKVEFLVSFYNNEISEKSEIFDDQFSVERPDGSNFTLKIRSTKLEDSAMYFCASSELGSEPPYGYTFGSGTRLTVV.

This clone was recorded a few times. The V and J genes are TRBV14 and TRBJ2-3, with D possibly TRBD2 on 6 matching bases. Germline V lookup: CDR1 SGHDN, CDR2 FVKESK. This CDR3 is 14 amino acids long. V was trimmed by 5 bases and J by 3 bases, leaving 12 bases between them. The CDR3 DNA follows: TGTGCCAGCAGCGGGGGGACTGTGACAGATACGCAGTATTTT. As protein: CASSGGTVTDTQYF.

The chain links TRBV11-2 to TRBJ2-1; 8 positions match TRBD2. The CDR3 loop spans 15 amino acids. Germline CDR1 SGHAT, CDR2 FQNNGV. Losses at the gene ends were 0 bases for V and 10 bases for J; bases not matched to a gene: 8. The CDR3 DNA is TGTGCCAGCAGCTTAGAACTAGCGGTGTTAAGGGAGCAGTTCTTC. Amino acid sequence: CASSLELAVLREQFF.

The V gene is TRBV7-2, the J gene TRBJ1-2; the match to TRBD1 covers 8 bases. Germline V lookup: CDR1 SGHTA, CDR2 FQGNSA. CDR3 size: 15 residues. V gave up 1 base and J gave up 7 bases; unmatched junction bases: 8. CDR3 sequence: CASSLGPGGERGYTF. The CDR3 DNA reads as TGTGCCAGCAGCTTAGGGCCAGGGGGCGAGCGTGGCTACACCTTC.

This sequence joins TRBV7-9 and TRBJ2-7; 14 nucleotides match TRBD2. The germline V gene has CDR1 SEHNR and CDR2 FQNEAQ (reference sequence). The ends lost 4 bases at V and 1 base at J; junction bases unmatched: 3. The CDR3 length is 16 residues. The CDR3 region has the DNA TGTGCCAGCAGCTCCGGGACTAGCGGGAGTTCCTACGAGCAGTACTTC. Translated: CASSSGTSGSSYEQYF. Full variable domain (rest looked up from reference TRBV7-9 and TRBJ2-7): DTGVSQNPRHKITKRGQNVTFRCDPISEHNRLYWYRQTLGQGPEFLTYFQNEAQLEKSRLLSDRFSAERPKGSFSTLEIQRTEQGDSAMYLCASSSGTSGSSYEQYFGPGTRLTVT.

This clone was seen just once. This sequence joins TRBV10-1 and TRBJ1-6, with D unclear. CDR3 length: 17 amino acids. Trimming left V 7 bases short and J 0 bases short, with 16 bases between. The germline V gene encodes CDR1 WNHNN and CDR2 SYGVQD (reference sequence). The CDR3 spells CASTALARSSYNSPLHF. The CDR3 DNA follows: TGCGCCAGCACCGCATTGGCCCGAAGCTCCTATAATTCACCCCTCCACTTT.

The gene calls are TRBV6-6 and TRBJ2-5, with D possibly TRBD1 on 5 matching bases. The CDR3 has 15 amino acids. V dropped 0 bases and J dropped 2 bases, with 10 bases sitting between them. Germline V gene data show CDR1 as MNHNY and CDR2 as SVGAGI (reference sequence). CDR3 amino acids: CASSYSNPGQETQYF. CDR3 coding DNA: TGTGCCAGCAGTTACTCGAACCCAGGGCAAGAGACCCAGTACTTC.

This clone was observed a handful of times. The gene calls are TRBV9 and TRBJ2-3; 7 bases map to TRBD2. V trimming: 3 bases; J trimming: 6 bases; junction bases outside the gene matches: 7. The CDR3 extends over 14 amino acids. Germline CDR1 is SGDLS and CDR2 is YYNGEE. Here the CDR3 DNA reads TGTGCCAGCAGCGCTACTAGCGAGCGGGATACGCAGTATTTT. Its protein is CASSATSERDTQYF.

The chain couples TRBV7-8 to TRBJ2-1; 7 nucleotides match TRBD1. Germline V gives CDR1 SGHVS, CDR2 FQNEAQ. The CDR3 sequence is 16 residues long. V trimming: 5 bases; J trimming: 3 bases; junction bases outside the gene matches: 10. The CDR3 nucleotides read TGTGCCAGCAGCAACGCGGCCCGGGACAGCTACAATGAGCAGTTCTTC. Translated, it gives CASSNAARDSYNEQFF. Complete variable domain (other parts from reference TRBV7-8 and TRBJ2-1): GAGVSQSPRYKVAKRGQDVALRCDPISGHVSLFWYQQALGQGPEFLTYFQNEAQLDKSGLPSDRFFAERPEGSVSTLKIQRTQQEDSAVYLCASSNAARDSYNEQFFGPGTRLTVL.

The chain is built from TRBV28 and TRBJ1-2; tentative D call: TRBD1 (6 bases). This CDR3 is 13 amino acids long. Germline CDR1 is MDHEN and CDR2 is SYDVKM. V lost 3 bases, J lost 8 bases, and 13 bases lay in between. The CDR3: CASSFFSGVGYTF. Written as DNA, the CDR3 is TGTGCCAGCAGTTTTTTCTCAGGGGTGGGCTACACCTTC.

J is TRBJ2-3 and V is TRBV25-1, with TRBD1 matching over 9 bases. The CDR3 covers 14 residues. Germline V gene lookup returns CDR1 MGHDK and CDR2 SYGVNS. V shed 4 bases, J shed 1 base, and the junction held 0 bases outside the gene matches. The CDR3 bases are TGTGCCAGCAGTGGGACAGGGGGCACAGATACGCAGTATTTT. It is translated as CASSGTGGTDTQYF.

The V gene is TRBV2, the J gene TRBJ1-2; D possibly corresponds to TRBD1 (5 bases). Trimming shortened V by 3 bases and J by 1 base, and 6 bases separated the two germline ends. The germline gives CDR1 SNHLY, CDR2 FYNNEI. CDR3 length: 13 residues. The CDR3 loop is CASSDQGNYGYTF. For the CDR3, the DNA is TGTGCCAGCAGTGATCAGGGTAACTATGGCTACACCTTC.

The gene calls are TRBV5-1 and TRBJ2-7; a weak D match, TRBD1 (5 bases). Germline V gene sequence: CDR1 SGHRS, CDR2 YFSETQ. The CDR3 has 15 residues. V gave up 0 bases and J gave up 1 base, with 11 bases separating them. The CDR3 nucleotides are TGCGCCAGCAGCTTGGATGGGGCAGGATCCTACGAGCAGTACTTC. As protein: CASSLDGAGSYEQYF. The variable domain in full, with the rest retrieved from reference TRBV5-1 and TRBJ2-7, is KAGVTQTPRYLIKTRGQQVTLSCSPISGHRSVSWYQQTPGQGLQFLFEYFSETQRNKGNFPGRFSGRQFSNSRSEMNVSTLELGDSALYLCASSLDGAGSYEQYFGPGTRLTVT.